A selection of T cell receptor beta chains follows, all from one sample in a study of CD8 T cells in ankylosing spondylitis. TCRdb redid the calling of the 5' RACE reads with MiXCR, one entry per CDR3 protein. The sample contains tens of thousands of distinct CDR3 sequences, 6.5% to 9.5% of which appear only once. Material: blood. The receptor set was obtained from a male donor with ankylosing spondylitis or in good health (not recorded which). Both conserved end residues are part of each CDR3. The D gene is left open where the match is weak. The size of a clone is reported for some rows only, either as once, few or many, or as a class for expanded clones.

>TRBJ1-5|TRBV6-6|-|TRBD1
CASREQGGDQPQHF
TGTGCCAGCAGGGAACAGGGGGGGGATCAGCCCCAGCATTTT
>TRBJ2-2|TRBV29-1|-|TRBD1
CSVVGTGITGELFF
TGCAGCGTTGTGGGGACAGGTATCACCGGGGAGCTGTTTTTT
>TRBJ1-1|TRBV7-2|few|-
CASSLVAGLAFF
TGTGCCAGCAGCTTAGTTGCAGGGTTGGCTTTCTTT
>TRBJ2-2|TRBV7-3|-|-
CASSLTKTGELFF
TGTGCCAGCAGCCTAACAAAGACCGGGGAGCTGTTTTTT
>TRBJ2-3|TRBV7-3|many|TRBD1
CASRLLGQGTDTQYF
TGTGCCAGCAGGTTACTGGGACAGGGCACAGATACGCAGTATTTT
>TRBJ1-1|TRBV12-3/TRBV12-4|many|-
CASSWLENTEAFF
TGTGCCAGCAGTTGGCTCGAGAACACTGAAGCTTTCTTT
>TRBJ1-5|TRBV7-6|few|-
CASSPTPGAGQPQHF
TGTGCCAGCAGCCCAACCCCAGGGGCCGGTCAGCCCCAGCATTTT
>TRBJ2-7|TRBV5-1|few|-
CASREGYRATYEQYF
TGCGCCAGCAGGGAAGGATATAGGGCAACCTACGAGCAGTACTTC
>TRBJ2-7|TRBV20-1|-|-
CSASEGYSYEQYF
TGCAGTGCTAGTGAGGGTTACTCCTACGAGCAGTACTTC
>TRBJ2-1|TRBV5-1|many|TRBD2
CASSFERGEQFF
TGCGCCAGCAGCTTTGAGCGGGGCGAGCAGTTCTTC
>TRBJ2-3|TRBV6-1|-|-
CASTGRGGSTDTQYF
TGTGCCAGCACTGGCAGGGGGGGTAGCACAGATACGCAGTATTTT
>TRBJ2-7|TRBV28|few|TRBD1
CASSYGGDRQYEQYF
TGTGCCAGCAGTTATGGTGGGGACAGGCAATACGAGCAGTACTTC
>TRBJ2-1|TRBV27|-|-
CASSRALIRDNEQFF
TGTGCCAGCAGCCGCGCACTGATCCGGGACAATGAGCAGTTCTTC
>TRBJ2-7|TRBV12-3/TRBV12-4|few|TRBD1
CASRSGTGVYEQYF
TGTGCCAGCAGATCCGGGACAGGGGTCTACGAGCAGTACTTC
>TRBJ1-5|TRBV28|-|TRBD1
CASSPWTGDSNQPQHF
TGTGCCAGCAGTCCGTGGACAGGGGATAGCAATCAGCCCCAGCATTTT
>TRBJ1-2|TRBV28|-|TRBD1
CASSRGQGARGYTF
TGTGCCAGCAGTAGGGGACAGGGGGCGCGGGGCTACACCTTC
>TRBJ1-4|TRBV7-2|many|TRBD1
CASSPIRQGNEKLFF
TGTGCCAGCAGCCCTATTCGACAGGGAAATGAAAAACTGTTTTTT
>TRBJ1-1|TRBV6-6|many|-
CAVIGREQMNTEAFF
TGTGCCGTAATCGGAAGGGAACAGATGAACACTGAAGCTTTCTTT
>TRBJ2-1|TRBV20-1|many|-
CSAAERVYNEQFF
TGCAGTGCGGCGGAGCGGGTCTACAATGAGCAGTTCTTC
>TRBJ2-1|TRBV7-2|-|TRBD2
CASSLFGGSAGNNEQFF
TGTGCCAGCAGCTTATTTGGCGGGAGCGCGGGTAACAATGAGCAGTTCTTC
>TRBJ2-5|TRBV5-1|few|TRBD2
CASTDRGGLETQYF
TGCGCCAGCACGGACCGGGGGGGGCTGGAGACCCAGTACTTC
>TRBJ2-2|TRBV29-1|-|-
CSVQRRGANTGELFF
TGCAGCGTTCAAAGGAGGGGGGCCAACACCGGGGAGCTGTTTTTT
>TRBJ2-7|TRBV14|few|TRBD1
CASSQWTGVGEQYF
TGTGCCAGCAGCCAATGGACAGGGGTAGGCGAGCAGTACTTC
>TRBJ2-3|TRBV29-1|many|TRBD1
CSVEVQTGASTDTQYF
TGCAGCGTTGAGGTTCAGACAGGGGCTAGCACAGATACGCAGTATTTT
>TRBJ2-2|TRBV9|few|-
CASSVDLQGRTGELFF
TGTGCCAGCAGCGTAGATTTGCAGGGTCGGACCGGGGAGCTGTTTTTT
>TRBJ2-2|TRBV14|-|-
CASSRRLSTGELFF
TGTGCCAGCAGCCGTCGTTTGTCCACCGGGGAGCTGTTTTTT
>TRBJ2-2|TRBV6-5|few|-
CASTLGETSGELFF
TGTGCCAGCACCCTAGGGGAGACTTCCGGGGAGCTGTTTTTT
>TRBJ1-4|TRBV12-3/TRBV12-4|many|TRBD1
CASRGQDEEKLFF
TGTGCCAGCAGGGGACAGGACGAAGAAAAACTGTTTTTT
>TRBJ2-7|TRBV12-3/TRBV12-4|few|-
CASRPRGGRGYEQYF
TGTGCCAGCAGACCCCGGGGAGGAAGGGGCTACGAGCAGTACTTC
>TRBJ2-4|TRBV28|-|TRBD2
CASSRAGGPKNIQYF
TGTGCCAGCAGCCGAGCGGGGGGCCCCAAAAACATTCAGTACTTC
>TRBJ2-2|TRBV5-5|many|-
CASSWEDTGELFF
TGTGCCAGCAGTTGGGAGGACACCGGGGAGCTGTTTTTT
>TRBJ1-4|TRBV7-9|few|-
CASSRTTANEKLFF
TGTGCCAGCAGCCGGACCACGGCAAATGAAAAACTGTTTTTT
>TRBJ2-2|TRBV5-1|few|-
CASSLEGGRSGELFF
TGCGCCAGCAGCTTGGAAGGTGGGAGGTCCGGGGAGCTGTTTTTT
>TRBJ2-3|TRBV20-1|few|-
CSARDPAKPDTQYF
TGCAGTGCTAGAGATCCGGCTAAGCCAGATACGCAGTATTTT
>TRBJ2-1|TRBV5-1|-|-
CASSFGGGGHNEQFF
TGCGCCAGCAGCTTCGGTGGCGGGGGCCACAATGAGCAGTTCTTC
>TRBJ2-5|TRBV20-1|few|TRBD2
CSVVPSGDQETQYF
TGCAGTGTTGTTCCTAGCGGGGACCAAGAGACCCAGTACTTC
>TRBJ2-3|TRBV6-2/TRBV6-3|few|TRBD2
CASSYDGLAGDTQYF
TGTGCCAGCAGTTACGACGGACTAGCGGGAGATACGCAGTATTTT
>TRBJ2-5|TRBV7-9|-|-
CASSPKGSETQYF
TGTGCCAGCAGCCCGAAGGGGTCAGAGACCCAGTACTTC
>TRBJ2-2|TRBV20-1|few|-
CSAKAGFVGELFF
TGCAGTGCTAAAGCAGGGTTTGTCGGGGAGCTGTTTTTT
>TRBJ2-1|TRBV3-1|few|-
CASSQDRGDSYNEQFF
TGTGCCAGCAGCCAAGACAGGGGGGATTCCTACAATGAGCAGTTCTTC